This is a list of T cell receptor beta chains from one sample in a study of T cells in Graves' hyperthyroidism and ophthalmopathy. TCRdb fed the multiplex PCR reads into MiXCR, producing one record per CDR3 protein. This table has approximately 530,000 distinct CDR3 sequences, around 15% appearing once. Sequenced sample: blood. The source is a woman between 18 and 29 years old with Graves' hyperthyroidism. Both conserved end residues are part of each CDR3. The order of the fields is J gene, V gene, CDR3 protein.

>TRBJ1-1|TRBV18
CASSPQDRVNTEAFF
>TRBJ2-1|TRBV29-1
CSVRRGLAGVVGYNEQFF
>TRBJ2-5|TRBV20-1
CSAREPSGRGWTQYF
>TRBJ2-1|TRBV19
CASNSLAGDNEQFF
>TRBJ1-1|TRBV6-1
CASSRAGTGGSKAFF
>TRBJ2-7|TRBV11-2
CASSSRDYSYEQYF
>TRBJ2-2|TRBV20-1
CSARDMGGGVNTGELFF
>TRBJ1-1|TRBV3-1
CASSQGGRVGAFF
>TRBJ2-3|TRBV5-1
CASSSPGLAVSTDTQYF
>TRBJ1-5|TRBV5-6
CASHSRGRGYNQPQHF
>TRBJ2-5|TRBV27
CASSRGTSGQETQYF
>TRBJ2-1|TRBV27
CASSPALAGIYNEQFF
>TRBJ1-4|TRBV4-2
CATGTDNEKLFF
>TRBJ1-2|TRBV20-1
CSARDMGEANYGYTF
>TRBJ2-7|TRBV20-1
CSASPVSGVTYEQYF
>TRBJ2-7|TRBV6-2/TRBV6-3
CASSLGLAGAREQYF
>TRBJ2-3|TRBV20-1
CSARKDRADTQYF
>TRBJ2-2|TRBV30
CAWSGSSNTGELFF
>TRBJ2-7|TRBV27
CASSLAGTDSYEQYF
>TRBJ2-1|TRBV6-2/TRBV6-3
CASSYSRDEQFF
>TRBJ1-3|TRBV12-3/TRBV12-4
CASQTGSGNTIYF
>TRBJ2-3|TRBV24-1
CATSDIRQGGQYF
>TRBJ1-2|TRBV28
CASSPPRALNYGYTF
>TRBJ2-7|TRBV29-1
CSAQGGYEQYF
>TRBJ1-3|TRBV10-2
CASSPVVVLGNTIYF
>TRBJ2-2|TRBV11-2
CASSSLGQGTPGELFF
>TRBJ2-7|TRBV6-2/TRBV6-3
CASSFNLGTESYEQYF
>.|TRBV20-1
CSAGGGAERSYEQFF
>TRBJ2-7|TRBV4-1
CASSQDPRASSYEQYF
>TRBJ2-1|TRBV7-9
CASSPPASGGIGEQFF
>TRBJ2-1|TRBV19
CASSMETSGGASKQFF
>TRBJ1-2|TRBV19
CASSIEPGSNYGYTF
>TRBJ2-3|TRBV6-1
CASSERTMRTDTQYF
>TRBJ1-5|TRBV20-1
CSADNAGTVEEPQHF
>TRBJ2-7|TRBV20-1
CSAEPGLTTREQYF
>TRBJ2-2|TRBV28
CASSSPWGGNTGELFF
>TRBJ2-1|TRBV7-9
CASSLAGGLAGHNEQFF
>TRBJ2-7|TRBV7-9
CASSLSLGANYEQYF
>TRBJ1-1|TRBV18
CASSLLWANTEAFF
>TRBJ2-1|TRBV7-2
CASSPPSTYNEQFF
>TRBJ2-7|TRBV3-1
CASSHSRDQSYEQYF
>TRBJ2-3|TRBV3-1
CASSQFKGQYTQYF
>TRBJ2-3|TRBV20-1
CSARGGWSGRASTTDTQYF
>TRBJ2-3|TRBV28
CASSSSTGKGTDTQYF
>TRBJ2-7|TRBV10-1
CASSLTSGSVEQYF
>TRBJ1-1|TRBV12-3/TRBV12-4
CASSYRGWGAFF
>TRBJ1-1|TRBV4-1
CASSHWGQGLNTEAFF
>TRBJ1-2|TRBV19
CASRAPGDSYYGYTF
>TRBJ2-5|TRBV19
CASSIGGIAGGRETQYF